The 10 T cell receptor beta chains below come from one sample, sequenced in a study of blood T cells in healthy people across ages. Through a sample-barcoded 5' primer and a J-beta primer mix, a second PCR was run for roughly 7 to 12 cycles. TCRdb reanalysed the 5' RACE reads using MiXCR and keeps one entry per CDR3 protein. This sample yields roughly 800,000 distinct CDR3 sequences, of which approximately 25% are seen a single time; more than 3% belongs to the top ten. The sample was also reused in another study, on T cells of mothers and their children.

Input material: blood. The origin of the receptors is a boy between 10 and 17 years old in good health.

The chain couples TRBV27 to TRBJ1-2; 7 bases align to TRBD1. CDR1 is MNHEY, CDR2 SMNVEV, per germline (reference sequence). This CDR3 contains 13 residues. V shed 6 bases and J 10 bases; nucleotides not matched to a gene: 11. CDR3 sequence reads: CASSKWDSLHYTF. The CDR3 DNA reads TGTGCCAGCAGCAAATGGGACAGTCTGCACTACACCTTC.

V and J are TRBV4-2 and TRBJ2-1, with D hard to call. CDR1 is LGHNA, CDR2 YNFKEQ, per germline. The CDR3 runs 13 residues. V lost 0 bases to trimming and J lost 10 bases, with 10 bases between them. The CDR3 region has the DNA TGTGCCAGCAGCCAAGATTATAGCAGGGAGCAGTTCTTC. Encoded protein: CASSQDYSREQFF.

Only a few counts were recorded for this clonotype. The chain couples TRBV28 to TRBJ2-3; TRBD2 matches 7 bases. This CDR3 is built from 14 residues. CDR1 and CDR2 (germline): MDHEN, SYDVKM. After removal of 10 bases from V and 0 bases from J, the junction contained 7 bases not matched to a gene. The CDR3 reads CATGAGSSTDTQYF. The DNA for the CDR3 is TGTGCCACAGGAGCGGGGTCTAGCACAGATACGCAGTATTTT.

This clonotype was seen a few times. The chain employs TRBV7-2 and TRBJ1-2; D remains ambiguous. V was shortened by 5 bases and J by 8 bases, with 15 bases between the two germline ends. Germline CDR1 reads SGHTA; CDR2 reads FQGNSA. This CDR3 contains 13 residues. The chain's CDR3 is CASSPHPSWGYTF. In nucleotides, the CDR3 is TGTGCCAGCAGCCCTCATCCCTCGTGGGGCTACACCTTC.

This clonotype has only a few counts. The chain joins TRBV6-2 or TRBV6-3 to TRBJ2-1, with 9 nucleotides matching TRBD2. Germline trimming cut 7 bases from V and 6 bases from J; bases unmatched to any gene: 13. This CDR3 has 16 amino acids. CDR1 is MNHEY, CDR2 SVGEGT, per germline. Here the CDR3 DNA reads TGTGCCAGCACCCCGACTAGCGGTTGGTTCTTCAATGAGCAGTTCTTC. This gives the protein CASTPTSGWFFNEQFF.

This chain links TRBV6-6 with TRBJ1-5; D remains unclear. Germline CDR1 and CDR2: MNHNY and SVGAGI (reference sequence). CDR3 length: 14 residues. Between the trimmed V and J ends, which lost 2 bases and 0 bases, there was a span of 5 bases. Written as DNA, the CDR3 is TGTGCCAGCAGTTACGGGGATAGCAATCAGCCCCAGCATTTT. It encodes CASSYGDSNQPQHF.

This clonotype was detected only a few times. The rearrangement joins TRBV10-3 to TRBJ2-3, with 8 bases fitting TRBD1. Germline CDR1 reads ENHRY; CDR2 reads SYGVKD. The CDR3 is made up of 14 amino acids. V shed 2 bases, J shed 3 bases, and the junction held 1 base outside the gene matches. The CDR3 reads CAISETGGTDTQYF. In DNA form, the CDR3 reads TGTGCCATCAGTGAGACAGGGGGGACAGATACGCAGTATTTT.

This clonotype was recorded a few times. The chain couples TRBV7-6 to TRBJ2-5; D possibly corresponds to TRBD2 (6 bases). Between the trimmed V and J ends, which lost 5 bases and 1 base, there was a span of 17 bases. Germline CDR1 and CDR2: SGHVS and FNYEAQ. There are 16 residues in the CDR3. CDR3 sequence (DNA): TGTGCCAGCAGCGAGGCAGGCGGGGCCCGCCAAGAGACCCAGTACTTC. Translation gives CASSEAGGARQETQYF. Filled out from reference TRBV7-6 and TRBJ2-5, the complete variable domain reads GAGVSQSPRYKVTKRGQDVALRCDPISGHVSLYWYRQALGQGPEFLTYFNYEAQQDKSGLPNDRFSAERPEGSISTLTIQRTEQRDSAMYRCASSEAGGARQETQYFGPGTRLLVL.

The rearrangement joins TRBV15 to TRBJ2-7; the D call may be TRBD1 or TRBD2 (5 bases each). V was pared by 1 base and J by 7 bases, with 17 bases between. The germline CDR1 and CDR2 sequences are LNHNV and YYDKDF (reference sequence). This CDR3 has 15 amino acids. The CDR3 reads CATSRVRNGAREQYF. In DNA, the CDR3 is TGTGCCACCAGCAGAGTAAGAAACGGGGCGCGAGAGCAGTACTTC.

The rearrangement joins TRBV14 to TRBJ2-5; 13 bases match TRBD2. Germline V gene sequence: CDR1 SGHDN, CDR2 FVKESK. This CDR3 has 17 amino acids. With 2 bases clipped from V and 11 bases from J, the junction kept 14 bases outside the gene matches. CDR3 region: CASSQLPGLAGSNEQYF. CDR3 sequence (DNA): TGTGCCAGCAGCCAATTGCCGGGACTAGCGGGAAGCAATGAGCAGTACTTC.